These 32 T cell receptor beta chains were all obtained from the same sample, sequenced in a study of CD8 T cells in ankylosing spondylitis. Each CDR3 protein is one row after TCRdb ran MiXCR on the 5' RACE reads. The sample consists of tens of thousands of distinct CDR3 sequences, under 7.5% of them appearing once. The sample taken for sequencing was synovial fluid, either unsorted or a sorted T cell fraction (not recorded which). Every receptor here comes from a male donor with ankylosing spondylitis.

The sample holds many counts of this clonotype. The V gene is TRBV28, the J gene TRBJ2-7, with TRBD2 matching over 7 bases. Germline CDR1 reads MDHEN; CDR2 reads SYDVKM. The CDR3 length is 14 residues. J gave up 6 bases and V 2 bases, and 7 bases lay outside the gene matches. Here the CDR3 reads CASSLRGSSREQYF. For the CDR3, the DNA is TGTGCCAGCAGTTTACGCGGGAGCTCCCGCGAGCAGTACTTC.

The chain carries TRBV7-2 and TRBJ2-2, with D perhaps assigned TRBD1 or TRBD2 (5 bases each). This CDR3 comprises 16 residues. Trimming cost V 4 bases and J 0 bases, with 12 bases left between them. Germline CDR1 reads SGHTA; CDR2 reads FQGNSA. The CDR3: CASSSRGRSNTGELFF. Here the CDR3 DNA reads TGTGCCAGCAGCTCAAGGGGACGGTCGAACACCGGGGAGCTGTTTTTT.

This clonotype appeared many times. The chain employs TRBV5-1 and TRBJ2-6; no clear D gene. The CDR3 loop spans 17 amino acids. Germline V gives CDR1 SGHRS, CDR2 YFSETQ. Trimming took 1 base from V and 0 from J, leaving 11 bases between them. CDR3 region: CASSLFPGNSGANVLTF. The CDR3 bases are TGCGCCAGCAGCTTGTTTCCAGGAAACTCTGGGGCCAACGTCCTGACTTTC.

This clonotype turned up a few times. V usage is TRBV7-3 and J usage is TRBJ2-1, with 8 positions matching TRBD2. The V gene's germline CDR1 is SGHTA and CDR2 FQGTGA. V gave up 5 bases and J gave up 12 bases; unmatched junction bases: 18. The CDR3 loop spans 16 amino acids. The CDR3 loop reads CASSATVAGGLGVQFF. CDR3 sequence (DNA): TGTGCCAGCAGCGCCACCGTGGCGGGGGGATTAGGTGTGCAGTTCTTC.

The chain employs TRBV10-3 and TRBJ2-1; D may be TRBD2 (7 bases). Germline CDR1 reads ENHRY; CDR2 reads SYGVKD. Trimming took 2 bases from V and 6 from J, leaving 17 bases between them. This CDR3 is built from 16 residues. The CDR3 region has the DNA TGTGCCATCAGTGAGACACAGGGACTACGTTCCAATGAGCAGTTCTTC. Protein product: CAISETQGLRSNEQFF.

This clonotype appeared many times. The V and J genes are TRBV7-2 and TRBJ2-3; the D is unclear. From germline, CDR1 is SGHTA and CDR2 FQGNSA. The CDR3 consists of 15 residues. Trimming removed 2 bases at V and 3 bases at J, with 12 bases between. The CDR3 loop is CASSLRSRSTDTQYF. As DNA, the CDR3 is TGTGCCAGCAGCTTAAGGTCCCGGTCGACAGATACGCAGTATTTT.

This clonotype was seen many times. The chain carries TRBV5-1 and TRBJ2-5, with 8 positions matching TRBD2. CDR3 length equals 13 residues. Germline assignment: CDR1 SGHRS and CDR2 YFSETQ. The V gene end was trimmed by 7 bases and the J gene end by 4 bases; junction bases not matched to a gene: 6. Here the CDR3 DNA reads TGCGCCAGCGTTCCAGCGGGAGCAGAGACCCAGTACTTC. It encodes CASVPAGAETQYF. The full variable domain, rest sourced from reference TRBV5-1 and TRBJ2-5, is KAGVTQTPRYLIKTRGQQVTLSCSPISGHRSVSWYQQTPGQGLQFLFEYFSETQRNKGNFPGRFSGRQFSNSRSEMNVSTLELGDSALYLCASVPAGAETQYFGPGTRLLVL.

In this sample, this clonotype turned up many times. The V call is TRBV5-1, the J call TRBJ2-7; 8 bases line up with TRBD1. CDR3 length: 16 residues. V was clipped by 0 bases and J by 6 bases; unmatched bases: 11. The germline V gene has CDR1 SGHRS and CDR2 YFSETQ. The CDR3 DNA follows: TGCGCCAGCAGCTTGGCCGTAGGACAGGGATCCGTCGAGCAGTACTTC. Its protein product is CASSLAVGQGSVEQYF.

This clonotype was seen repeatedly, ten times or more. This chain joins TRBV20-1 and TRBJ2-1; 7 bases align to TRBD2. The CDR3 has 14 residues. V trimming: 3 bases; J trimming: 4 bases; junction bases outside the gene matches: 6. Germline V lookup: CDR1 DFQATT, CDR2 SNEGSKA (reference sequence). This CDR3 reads CSARRLADYNEQFF. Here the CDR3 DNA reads TGCAGTGCTAGGCGGCTAGCGGATTACAATGAGCAGTTCTTC.

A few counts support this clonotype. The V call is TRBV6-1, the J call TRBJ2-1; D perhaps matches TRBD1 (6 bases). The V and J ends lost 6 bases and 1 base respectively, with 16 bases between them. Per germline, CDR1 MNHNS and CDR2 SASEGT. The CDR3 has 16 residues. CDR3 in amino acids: CASSPPDSWSYNEQFF. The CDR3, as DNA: TGTGCCAGCAGCCCTCCGGACAGTTGGTCCTACAATGAGCAGTTCTTC.

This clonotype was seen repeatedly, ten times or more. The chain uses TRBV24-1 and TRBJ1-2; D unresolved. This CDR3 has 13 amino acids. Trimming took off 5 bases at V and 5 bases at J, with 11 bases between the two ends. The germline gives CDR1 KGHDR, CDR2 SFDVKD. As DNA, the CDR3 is TGTGCCACCAGTGCCGATCATGGATATGGCTACACCTTC. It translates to CATSADHGYGYTF.

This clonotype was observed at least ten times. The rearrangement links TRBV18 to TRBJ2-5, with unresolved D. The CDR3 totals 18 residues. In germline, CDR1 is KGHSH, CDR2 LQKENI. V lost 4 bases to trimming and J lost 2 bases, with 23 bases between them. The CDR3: CASSLVPPTPRKQETQYF. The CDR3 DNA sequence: TGTGCCAGCTCACTCGTACCACCCACTCCACGGAAACAAGAGACCCAGTACTTC.

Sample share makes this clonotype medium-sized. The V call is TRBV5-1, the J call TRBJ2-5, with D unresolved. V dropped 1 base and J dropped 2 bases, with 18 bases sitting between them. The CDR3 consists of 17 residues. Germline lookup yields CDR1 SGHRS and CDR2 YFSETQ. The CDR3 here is CASSLRSGETIQETQYF. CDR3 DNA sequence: TGCGCCAGCAGCTTGAGGAGTGGAGAGACAATTCAAGAGACCCAGTACTTC.

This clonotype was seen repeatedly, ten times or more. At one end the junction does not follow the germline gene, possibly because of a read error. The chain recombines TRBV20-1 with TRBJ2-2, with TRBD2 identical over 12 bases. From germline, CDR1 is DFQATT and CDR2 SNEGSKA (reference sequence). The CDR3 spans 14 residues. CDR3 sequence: CSARTSGNAGELFF. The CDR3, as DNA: TGCAGTGCTCGGACTAGCGGGAACGCCGGGGAGCTGTTTTTT.

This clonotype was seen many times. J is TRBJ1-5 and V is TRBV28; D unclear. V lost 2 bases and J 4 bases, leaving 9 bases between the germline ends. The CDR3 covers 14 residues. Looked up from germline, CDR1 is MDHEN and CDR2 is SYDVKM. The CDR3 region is CASSLLLQNQPQHF. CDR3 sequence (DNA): TGTGCCAGCAGTTTACTTTTACAGAATCAGCCCCAGCATTTT.

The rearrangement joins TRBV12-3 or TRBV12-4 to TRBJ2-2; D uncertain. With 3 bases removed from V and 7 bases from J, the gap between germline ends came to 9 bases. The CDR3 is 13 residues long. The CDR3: CASSFRVFGELFF. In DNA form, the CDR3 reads TGTGCCAGCAGTTTTCGAGTTTTCGGGGAGCTGTTTTTT.

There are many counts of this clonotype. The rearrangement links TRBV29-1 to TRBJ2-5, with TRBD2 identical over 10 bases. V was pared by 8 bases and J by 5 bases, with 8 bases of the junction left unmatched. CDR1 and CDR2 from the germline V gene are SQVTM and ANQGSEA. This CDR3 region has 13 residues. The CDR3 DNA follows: TGCAGCTTCTTAGCGGGAGGAGGGGAGACCCAGTACTTC. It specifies CSFLAGGGETQYF.

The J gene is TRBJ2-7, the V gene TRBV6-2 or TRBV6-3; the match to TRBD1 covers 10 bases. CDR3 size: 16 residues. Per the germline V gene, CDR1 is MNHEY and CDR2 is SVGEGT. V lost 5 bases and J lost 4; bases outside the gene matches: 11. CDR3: CASSLLGQGEGYEQYF. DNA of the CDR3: TGTGCCAGCAGTCTCCTAGGACAGGGGGAAGGATACGAGCAGTACTTC.

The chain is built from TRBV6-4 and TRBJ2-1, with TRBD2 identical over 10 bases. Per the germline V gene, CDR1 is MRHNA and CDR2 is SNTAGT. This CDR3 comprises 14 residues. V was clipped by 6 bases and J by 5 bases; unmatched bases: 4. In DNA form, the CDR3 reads TGTGCCAGCAGATCTAGCGGGAGTCACAATGAGCAGTTCTTC. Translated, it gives CASRSSGSHNEQFF.

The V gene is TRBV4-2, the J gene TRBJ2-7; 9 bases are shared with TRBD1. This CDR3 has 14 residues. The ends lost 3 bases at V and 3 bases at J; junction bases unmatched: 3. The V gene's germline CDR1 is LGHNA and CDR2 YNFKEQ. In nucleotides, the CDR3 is TGTGCCAGCAGCCACCGGGACAGGGACTACGAGCAGTACTTC. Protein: CASSHRDRDYEQYF.

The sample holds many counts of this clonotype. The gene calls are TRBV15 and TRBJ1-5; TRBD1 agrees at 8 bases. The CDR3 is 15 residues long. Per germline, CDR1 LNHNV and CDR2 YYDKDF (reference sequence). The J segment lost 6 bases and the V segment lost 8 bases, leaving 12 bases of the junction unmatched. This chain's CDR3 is CATGLDRGLGQPQHF. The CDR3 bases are TGTGCCACCGGGCTTGACAGGGGATTAGGTCAGCCCCAGCATTTT.

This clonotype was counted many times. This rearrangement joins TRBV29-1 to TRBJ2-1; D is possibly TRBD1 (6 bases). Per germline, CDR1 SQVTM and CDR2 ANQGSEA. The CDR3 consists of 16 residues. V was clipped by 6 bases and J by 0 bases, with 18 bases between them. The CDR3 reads CSVRSRGVGSYNEQFF. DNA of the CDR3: TGCAGCGTCCGCAGCAGGGGTGTCGGCTCCTACAATGAGCAGTTCTTC.

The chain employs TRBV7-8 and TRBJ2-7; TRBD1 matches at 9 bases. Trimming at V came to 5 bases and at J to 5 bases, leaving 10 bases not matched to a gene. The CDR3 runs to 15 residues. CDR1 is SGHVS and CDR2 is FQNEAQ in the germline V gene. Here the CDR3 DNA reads TGTGCCAGCAGCAACCGACAGGGGGGTATGAACGAGCAGTACTTC. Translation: CASSNRQGGMNEQYF.

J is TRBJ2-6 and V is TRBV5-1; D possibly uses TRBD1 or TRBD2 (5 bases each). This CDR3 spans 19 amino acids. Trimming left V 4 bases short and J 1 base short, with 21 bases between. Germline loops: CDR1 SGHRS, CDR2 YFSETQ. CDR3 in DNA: TGCGCCAGCAGCACAGGTCGTAGGACGGGAAAATCTGGGGCCAACGTCCTGACTTTC. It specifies CASSTGRRTGKSGANVLTF.

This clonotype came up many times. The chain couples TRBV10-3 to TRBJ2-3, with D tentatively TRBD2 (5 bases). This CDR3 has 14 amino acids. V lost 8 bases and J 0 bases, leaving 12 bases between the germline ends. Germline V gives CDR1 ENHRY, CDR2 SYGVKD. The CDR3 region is CAIEAETSTDTQYF. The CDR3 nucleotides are TGTGCCATCGAAGCGGAAACTAGCACAGATACGCAGTATTTT.

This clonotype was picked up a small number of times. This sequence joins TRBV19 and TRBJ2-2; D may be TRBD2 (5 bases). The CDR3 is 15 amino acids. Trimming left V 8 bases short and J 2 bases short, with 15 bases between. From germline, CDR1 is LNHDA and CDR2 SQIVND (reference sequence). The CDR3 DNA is TGTGCCAGTCTTCGGACTGGGCGAAACACCGGGGAGCTGTTTTTT. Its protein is CASLRTGRNTGELFF.

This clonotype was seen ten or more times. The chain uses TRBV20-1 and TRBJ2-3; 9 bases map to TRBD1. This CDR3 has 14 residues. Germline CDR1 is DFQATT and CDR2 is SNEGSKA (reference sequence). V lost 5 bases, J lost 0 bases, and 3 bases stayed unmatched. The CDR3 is CSASGTGSTDTQYF. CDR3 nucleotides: TGCAGTGCTTCCGGGACAGGGAGCACAGATACGCAGTATTTT.

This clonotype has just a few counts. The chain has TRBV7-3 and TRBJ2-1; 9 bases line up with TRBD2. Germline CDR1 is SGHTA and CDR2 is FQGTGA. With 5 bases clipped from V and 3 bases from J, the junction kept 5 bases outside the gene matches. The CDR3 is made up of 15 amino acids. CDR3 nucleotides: TGTGCCAGCAGCCCCCTAGCGGGACACTACAATGAGCAGTTCTTC. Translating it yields CASSPLAGHYNEQFF. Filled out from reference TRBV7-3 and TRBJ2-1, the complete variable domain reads GAGVSQTPSNKVTEKGKYVELRCDPISGHTALYWYRQSLGQGPEFLIYFQGTGAADDSGLPNDRFFAVRPEGSVSTLKIQRTERGDSAVYLCASSPLAGHYNEQFFGPGTRLTVL.

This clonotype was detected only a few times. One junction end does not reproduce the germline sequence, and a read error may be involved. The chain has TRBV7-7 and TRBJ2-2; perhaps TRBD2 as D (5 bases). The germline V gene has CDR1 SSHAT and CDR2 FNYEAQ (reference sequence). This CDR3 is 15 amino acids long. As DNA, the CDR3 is TGTGCTAGCAGCTTAGCGTTCGGGGAAACCGGGGAGCTGTTTTTT. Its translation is CASSLAFGETGELFF.

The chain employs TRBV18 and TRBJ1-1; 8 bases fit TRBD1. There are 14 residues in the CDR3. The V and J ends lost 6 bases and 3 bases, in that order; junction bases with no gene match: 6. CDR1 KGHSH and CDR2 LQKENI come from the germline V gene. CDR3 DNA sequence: TGTGCCAGCTCCGACAGGGGCATGGACACTGAAGCTTTCTTT. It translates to CASSDRGMDTEAFF.

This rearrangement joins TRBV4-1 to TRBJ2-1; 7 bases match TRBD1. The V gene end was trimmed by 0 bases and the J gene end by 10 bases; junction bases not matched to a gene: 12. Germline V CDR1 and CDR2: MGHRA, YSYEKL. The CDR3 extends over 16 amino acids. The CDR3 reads CASSQDDRVVYLEQFF. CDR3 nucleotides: TGCGCCAGCAGCCAAGATGACAGGGTAGTCTACTTGGAGCAGTTCTTC.

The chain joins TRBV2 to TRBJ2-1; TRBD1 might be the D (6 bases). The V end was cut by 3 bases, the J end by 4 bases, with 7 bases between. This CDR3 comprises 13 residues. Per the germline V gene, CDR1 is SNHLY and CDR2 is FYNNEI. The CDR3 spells CASSEGAYNEQFF. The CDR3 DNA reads TGTGCCAGCAGTGAGGGGGCGTACAATGAGCAGTTCTTC.